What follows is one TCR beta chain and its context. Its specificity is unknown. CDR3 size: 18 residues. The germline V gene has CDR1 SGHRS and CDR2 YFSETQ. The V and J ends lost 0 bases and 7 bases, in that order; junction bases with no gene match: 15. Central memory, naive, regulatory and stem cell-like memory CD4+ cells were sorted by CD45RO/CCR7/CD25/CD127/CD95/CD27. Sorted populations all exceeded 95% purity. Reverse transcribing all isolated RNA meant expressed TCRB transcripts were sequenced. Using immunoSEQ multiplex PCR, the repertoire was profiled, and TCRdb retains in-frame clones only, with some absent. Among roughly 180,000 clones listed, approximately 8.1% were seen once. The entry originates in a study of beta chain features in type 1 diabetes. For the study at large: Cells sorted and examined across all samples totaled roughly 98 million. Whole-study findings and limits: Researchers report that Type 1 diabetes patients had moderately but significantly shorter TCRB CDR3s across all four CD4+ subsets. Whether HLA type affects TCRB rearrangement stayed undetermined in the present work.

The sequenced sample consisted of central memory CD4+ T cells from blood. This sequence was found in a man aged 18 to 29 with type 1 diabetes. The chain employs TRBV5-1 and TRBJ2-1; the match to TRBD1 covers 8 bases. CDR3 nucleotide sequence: TGCGCCAGCAGCTTGGCCCCCGGACAGGGTACCCTTTGGAATGAGCAGTTCTTC. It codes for CASSLAPGQGTLWNEQFF. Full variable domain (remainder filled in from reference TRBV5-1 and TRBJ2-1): KAGVTQTPRYLIKTRGQQVTLSCSPISGHRSVSWYQQTPGQGLQFLFEYFSETQRNKGNFPGRFSGRQFSNSRSEMNVSTLELGDSALYLCASSLAPGQGTLWNEQFFGPGTRLTVL.